This TCR beta chain appears in the sequencing data of a study of T cell responses to AZD1222 COVID-19 vaccine. Study-level findings and limits: Spike was spanned by vaccine-associated CD4 TCRs, with dominance at 160-218 and 743-854. Increases in Spike-specific TCR breadth and depth were seen after two AZD1222 doses. Of spike-specific TCRs, nearly half reportedly target regions left unmutated in variants.

The CDR3 extends over 15 amino acids. Per germline, CDR1 LGHNA and CDR2 YSLEER. V was trimmed by 1 base and J by 1 base, leaving 8 bases between them. Sequencing was performed with immunoSEQ multiplex PCR; in TCRdb, only in-frame clones are kept and a portion is missing. The sample carries about 92,000 clones, roughly 90% recorded once. As regards this clone: Its antigen is still unknown.

This clonotype was obtained from an adult in good health. J is TRBJ2-1 and V is TRBV4-3, with a tentative D call TRBD1 (6 bases). Sequencing was performed on peripheral blood, taken on day 0 of AZD1222 vaccination. CDR3 in DNA: TGCGCCAGCAGCCAAGGACAGGCGTCCTACAATGAGCAGTTCTTC. Encoded protein: CASSQGQASYNEQFF.